One sample yielded the 20 T cell receptor beta chains listed below, sequenced in a study. TRBV12-4/TRBJ1-2 clonotypes were amplified with adaptor-ligated barcode primers. TCRdb recomputed calls from the multiplex PCR reads with MiXCR, one row per CDR3 protein. Of about 200 distinct CDR3 sequences in the sample, around a sixth are singletons; the top ten hold 38%. The sequenced sample consisted of memory CD4+ T cells sorted from blood. Documented subset: memory CD4+ T cells, CD4+CD45RO+CD25-. The source of these receptors is a female donor with breast cancer.

This clonotype is hyperexpanded in the sample. This rearrangement joins TRBV12-3 or TRBV12-4 to TRBJ1-2, with TRBD1 as a possible D gene (6 bases). V lost 3 bases and J lost 5, with 13 bases in between. This CDR3 has 14 residues. The CDR3 DNA reads as TGTGCCAGCAGTTTGCCAGGGGAGGGATATGGCTACACCTTC. This translates into CASSLPGEGYGYTF.

The chain is built from TRBV12-3 or TRBV12-4 and TRBJ1-2, with D possibly matching TRBD1 (6 bases). V was pared by 4 bases and J by 6 bases, with 15 bases between. This CDR3 is built from 14 residues. CDR3 residues: CASSSKGRGDGYTF. The CDR3 region has the DNA TGTGCCAGCAGTTCGAAGGGCAGGGGTGATGGCTACACCTTC.

Only a few counts were recorded for this clonotype. The chain links TRBV12-3 or TRBV12-4 to TRBJ1-2; perhaps TRBD1 as D (6 bases). V was trimmed by 5 bases and J by 7 bases, leaving 20 bases between them. CDR3 length equals 15 residues. CDR3 DNA: TGTGCCAGCAGTGAAACAGGGCCTCTCCGCGCTGGCTACACCTTC. Its protein is CASSETGPLRAGYTF.

This clonotype occurred a few times. V usage is TRBV12-3 or TRBV12-4 and J usage is TRBJ1-2; D unresolved. Trimming stripped 6 bases from V and 8 bases from J, with 16 bases between. The CDR3 is 13 residues long. CDR3 loop: CASSTAALRGYTF. CDR3 bases: TGTGCCAGCAGCACCGCCGCTTTGAGGGGCTACACCTTC.

The chain carries TRBV12-3 or TRBV12-4 and TRBJ1-2; TRBD1 is a possible D gene (5 bases). The V end lost 6 bases, the J end lost 3 bases, and 11 bases lay between the germline ends. This CDR3 spans 13 amino acids. In DNA, the CDR3 is TGTGCCAGCAGGCAAGGACACTACTATGGCTACACCTTC. Its protein product is CASRQGHYYGYTF.

The V and J genes are TRBV12-3 or TRBV12-4 and TRBJ1-2, with 9 bases identical to TRBD1. After removal of 6 bases from V and 4 bases from J, the junction contained 12 bases not matched to a gene. CDR3 length: 16 amino acids. The CDR3 protein is CASSRNGQGSFYGYTF. CDR3 sequence (DNA): TGTGCCAGCAGCCGGAATGGACAGGGGAGTTTCTATGGCTACACCTTC.

The chain uses TRBV12-3 or TRBV12-4 and TRBJ1-2; D remains unclear. V was clipped by 3 bases and J by 8 bases, with 7 bases between them. CDR3 length: 11 residues. CDR3 protein: CASSFERGYTF. The CDR3 DNA sequence: TGTGCCAGCAGTTTTGAGAGGGGCTACACCTTC.

The gene calls are TRBV12-3 or TRBV12-4 and TRBJ1-2, with TRBD1 matching 7 bases. Losses at the gene ends were 8 bases for V and 2 bases for J; bases not matched to a gene: 8. The CDR3 has 14 amino acids. Here the CDR3 reads CASARQGSNYGYTF. DNA for the CDR3: TGTGCCAGCGCTAGACAGGGTAGCAACTATGGCTACACCTTC.

This clonotype was counted only a few times. The chain joins TRBV12-3 or TRBV12-4 to TRBJ1-2; D is uncertain. V lost 7 bases to trimming and J lost 7 bases, with 22 bases between them. This CDR3 is built from 15 residues. CDR3 coding DNA: TGTGCCAGCACGTGGCGGCCTCCGGCGGAAGGTGGCTACACCTTC. Protein product: CASTWRPPAEGGYTF.

J is TRBJ1-2 and V is TRBV12-3 or TRBV12-4; TRBD1 matches 8 bases. V lost 5 bases, J lost 4 bases, and 6 bases stayed unmatched. CDR3 length equals 14 residues. CDR3 DNA: TGTGCCAGCAGTCTCGGACAGGGCTTCTATGGCTACACCTTC. It specifies CASSLGQGFYGYTF.

By proportion, this clonotype is hyperexpanded. The chain joins TRBV12-3 or TRBV12-4 to TRBJ1-2, with 8 bases that match TRBD1. Germline trimming cut 6 bases from V and 6 bases from J; bases unmatched to any gene: 3. The CDR3 sequence is 12 residues long. CDR3 residues: CASSLTGDGYTF. CDR3 nucleotides: TGTGCCAGCAGCTTGACAGGGGATGGCTACACCTTC.

This clonotype is hyperexpanded in the sample. This rearrangement joins TRBV12-3 or TRBV12-4 to TRBJ1-2; the D gene is possibly TRBD1 (6 bases). Trimming removed 3 bases from V and 6 bases from J, with 11 bases in between. This CDR3 spans 13 amino acids. The CDR3 DNA reads as TGTGCCAGCAGTTTCTTCAGGGGTGATGGCTACACCTTC. Its translation: CASSFFRGDGYTF.

This clonotype was observed a handful of times. CDR3 coding DNA: TGTGCCAGCATTCGGCAGGGAGACCCTAACTATGGCTACACCTTC. Protein sequence: CASIRQGDPNYGYTF. This chain joins TRBV12-3 or TRBV12-4 and TRBJ1-2; TRBD1 might be the D (5 bases). V shed 7 bases and J shed 0 bases, with 15 bases lying between them. The CDR3 runs to 15 residues.

This clonotype is hyperexpanded (1% or more) within its sample. The chain is built from TRBV12-3 or TRBV12-4 and TRBJ1-2; a weak D match, TRBD1 (5 bases). The CDR3 length is 12 residues. Deletions cut 5 bases from V and 5 bases from J, with 9 bases between. For the CDR3, the DNA is TGTGCCAGCAGTCGGGACCGATATGGCTACACCTTC. It codes for CASSRDRYGYTF.

This chain links TRBV12-3 or TRBV12-4 with TRBJ1-2; 9 bases fit TRBD1. This CDR3 has 15 amino acids. V gave up 6 bases and J gave up 7 bases; unmatched junction bases: 12. CDR3 sequence (DNA): TGTGCCAGCAGCCGGAATGGACAGGGGATACCTGGCTACACCTTC. Translating gives CASSRNGQGIPGYTF.

V gene TRBV12-3 or TRBV12-4 combines with J gene TRBJ1-2; no clear D gene. Trimming left V 3 bases short and J 8 bases short, with 19 bases between. The CDR3 has 15 amino acids. CDR3 loop: CASSFGGAGVEGYTF. CDR3 nucleotides: TGTGCCAGCAGTTTCGGAGGCGCGGGAGTGGAGGGCTACACCTTC.

Judged by abundance, this clonotype is hyperexpanded (1% or more). This rearrangement joins TRBV12-3 or TRBV12-4 to TRBJ1-2; no firm D call. The CDR3 contains 12 residues. Trimming cost V 8 bases and J 0 bases, with 7 bases left between them. The CDR3 region has the DNA TGTGCCAGCGCGGCCTCTAACTATGGCTACACCTTC. This gives the protein CASAASNYGYTF.

The genes are TRBV12-3 or TRBV12-4 and TRBJ1-2; TRBD1 is a possible D gene (5 bases). The CDR3 spans 14 residues. V shed 6 bases and J shed 5 bases, with 16 bases lying between them. The CDR3 region is CASSLIGEGYGYTF. The CDR3 nucleotides are TGTGCCAGCAGCTTGATAGGGGAGGGATATGGCTACACCTTC.

CDR3 sequence: CASSPDRDYGYTF. The CDR3 nucleotides read TGTGCCAGCAGCCCCGACAGGGACTATGGCTACACCTTC. The chain employs TRBV12-3 or TRBV12-4 and TRBJ1-2; TRBD1 matches at 7 bases. V shed 6 bases, J shed 3 bases, and the junction held 4 bases outside the gene matches. The CDR3 runs 13 residues.

This clonotype was seen more than once but under ten times. The chain combines TRBV12-3 or TRBV12-4 with TRBJ1-2, with TRBD1 matching over 8 bases. This CDR3 contains 15 residues. V shed 6 bases and J 2 bases; nucleotides not matched to a gene: 8. The CDR3 loop is CASSSGQGSNYGYTF. The CDR3 DNA reads TGTGCCAGCAGCTCTGGACAGGGTAGCAACTATGGCTACACCTTC.